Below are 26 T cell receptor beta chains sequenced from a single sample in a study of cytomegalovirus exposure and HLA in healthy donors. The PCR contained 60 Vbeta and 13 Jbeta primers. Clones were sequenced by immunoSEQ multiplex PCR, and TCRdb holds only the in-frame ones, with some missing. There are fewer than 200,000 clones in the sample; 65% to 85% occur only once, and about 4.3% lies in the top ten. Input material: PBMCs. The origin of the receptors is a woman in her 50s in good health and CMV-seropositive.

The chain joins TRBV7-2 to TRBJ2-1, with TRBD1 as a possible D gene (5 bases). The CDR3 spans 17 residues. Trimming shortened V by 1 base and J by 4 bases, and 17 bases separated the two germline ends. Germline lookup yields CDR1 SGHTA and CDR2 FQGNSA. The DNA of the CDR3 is TGTGCCAGCAGCTTAGTCGGTACAGGAATAATATACAATGAGCAGTTCTTC. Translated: CASSLVGTGIIYNEQFF.

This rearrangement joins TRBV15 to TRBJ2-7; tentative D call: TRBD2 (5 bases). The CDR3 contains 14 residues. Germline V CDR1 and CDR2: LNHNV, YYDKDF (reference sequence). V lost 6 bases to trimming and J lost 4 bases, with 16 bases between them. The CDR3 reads CATREVGDRYEQYF. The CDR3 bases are TGTGCCACCAGGGAAGTGGGAGATCGATACGAGCAGTACTTC.

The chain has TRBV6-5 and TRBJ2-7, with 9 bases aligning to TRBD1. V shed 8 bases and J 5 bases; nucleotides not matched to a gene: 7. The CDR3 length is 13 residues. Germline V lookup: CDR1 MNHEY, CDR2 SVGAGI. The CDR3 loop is CASRDRVNHEQYF. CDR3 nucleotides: TGTGCCAGCCGGGACAGGGTGAACCACGAGCAGTACTTC.

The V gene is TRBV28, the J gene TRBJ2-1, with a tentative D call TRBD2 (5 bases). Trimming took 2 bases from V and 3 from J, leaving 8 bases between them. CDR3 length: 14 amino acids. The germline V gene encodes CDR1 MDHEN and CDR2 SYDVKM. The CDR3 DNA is TGTGCCAGCAGTTTAGGCCGGGACTACAATGAGCAGTTCTTC. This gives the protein CASSLGRDYNEQFF.

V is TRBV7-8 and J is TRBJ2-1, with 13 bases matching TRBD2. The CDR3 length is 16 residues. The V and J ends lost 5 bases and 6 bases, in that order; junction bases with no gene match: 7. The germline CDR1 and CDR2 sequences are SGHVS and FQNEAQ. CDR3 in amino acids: CASSGLAGASCNEQFF. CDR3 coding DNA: TGTGCCAGCAGCGGACTAGCGGGGGCGTCATGCAATGAGCAGTTCTTC.

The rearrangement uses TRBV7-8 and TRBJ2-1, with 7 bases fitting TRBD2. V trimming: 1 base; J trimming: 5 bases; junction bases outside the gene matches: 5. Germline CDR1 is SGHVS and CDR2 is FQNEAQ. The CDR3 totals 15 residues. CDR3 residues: CASSLGAGNHNEQFF. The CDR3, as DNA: TGTGCCAGCAGCTTAGGAGCGGGGAATCACAATGAGCAGTTCTTC.

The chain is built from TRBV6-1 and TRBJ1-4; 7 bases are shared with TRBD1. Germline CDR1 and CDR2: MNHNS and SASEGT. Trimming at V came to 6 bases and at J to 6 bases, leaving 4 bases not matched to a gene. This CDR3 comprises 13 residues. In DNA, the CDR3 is TGTGCCAGCAGGTGGCAGGGGGATGAAAAACTGTTTTTT. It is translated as CASRWQGDEKLFF.

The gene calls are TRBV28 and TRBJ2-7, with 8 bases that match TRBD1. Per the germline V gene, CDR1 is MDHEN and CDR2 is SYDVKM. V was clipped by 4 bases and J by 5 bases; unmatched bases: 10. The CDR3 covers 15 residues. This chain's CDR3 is CASSSLTGALHEQYF. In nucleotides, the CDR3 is TGTGCCAGCAGTTCATTGACAGGGGCTTTACACGAGCAGTACTTC.

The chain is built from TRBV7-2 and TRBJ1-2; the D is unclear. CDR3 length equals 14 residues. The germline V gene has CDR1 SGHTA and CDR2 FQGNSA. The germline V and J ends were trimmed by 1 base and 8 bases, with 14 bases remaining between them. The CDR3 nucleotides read TGTGCCAGCAGCTTAGTAGGAGCAGGAGGAGGCTACACCTTC. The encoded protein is CASSLVGAGGGYTF.

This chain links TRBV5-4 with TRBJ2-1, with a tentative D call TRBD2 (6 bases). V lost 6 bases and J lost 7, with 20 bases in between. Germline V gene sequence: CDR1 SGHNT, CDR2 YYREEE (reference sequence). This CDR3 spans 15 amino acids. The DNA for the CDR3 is TGTGCCAGCACCTGGAGTGGCGGGACTTCTAATGAGCAGTTCTTC. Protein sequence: CASTWSGGTSNEQFF.

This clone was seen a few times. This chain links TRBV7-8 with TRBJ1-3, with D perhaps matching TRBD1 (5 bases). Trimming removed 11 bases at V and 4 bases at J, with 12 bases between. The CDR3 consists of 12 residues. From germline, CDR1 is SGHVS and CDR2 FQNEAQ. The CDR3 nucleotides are TGTGCCGATCAGGGCTCAGGAAACACCATATATTTT. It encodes CADQGSGNTIYF.

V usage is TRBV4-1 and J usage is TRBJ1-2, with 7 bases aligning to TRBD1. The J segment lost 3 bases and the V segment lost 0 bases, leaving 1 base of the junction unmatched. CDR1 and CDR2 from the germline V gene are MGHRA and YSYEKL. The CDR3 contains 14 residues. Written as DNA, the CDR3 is TGCGCCAGCAGCCAAGATGGGACAGACTATGGCTACACCTTC. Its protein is CASSQDGTDYGYTF.

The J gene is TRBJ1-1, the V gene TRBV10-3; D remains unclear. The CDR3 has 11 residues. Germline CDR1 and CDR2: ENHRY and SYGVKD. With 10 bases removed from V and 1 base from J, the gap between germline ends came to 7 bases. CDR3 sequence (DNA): TGTGCCACCCTAGAGAACACTGAAGCTTTCTTT. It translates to CATLENTEAFF.

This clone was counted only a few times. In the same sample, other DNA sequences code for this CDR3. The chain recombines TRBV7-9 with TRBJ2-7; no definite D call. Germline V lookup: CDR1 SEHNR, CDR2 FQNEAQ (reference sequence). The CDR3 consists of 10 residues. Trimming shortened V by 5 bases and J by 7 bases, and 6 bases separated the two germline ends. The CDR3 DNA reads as TGTGCCAGCAGCCCCATTGAGCAGTACTTC. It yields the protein CASSPIEQYF.

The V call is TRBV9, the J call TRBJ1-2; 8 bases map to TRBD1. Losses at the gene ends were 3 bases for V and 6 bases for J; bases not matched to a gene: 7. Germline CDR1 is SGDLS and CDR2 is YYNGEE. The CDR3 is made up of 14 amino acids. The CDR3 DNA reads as TGTGCCAGCAGCGGATGGACAGGGCTGGATGGCTACACCTTC. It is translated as CASSGWTGLDGYTF. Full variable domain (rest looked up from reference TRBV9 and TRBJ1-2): DSGVTQTPKHLITATGQRVTLRCSPRSGDLSVYWYQQSLDQGLQFLIQYYNGEERAKGNILERFSAQQFPDLHSELNLSSLELGDSALYFCASSGWTGLDGYTFGSGTRLTVV.

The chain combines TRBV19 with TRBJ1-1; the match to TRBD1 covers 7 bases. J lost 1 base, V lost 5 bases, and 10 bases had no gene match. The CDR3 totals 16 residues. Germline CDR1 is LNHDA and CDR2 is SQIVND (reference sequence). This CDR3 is CASSPTADRWNTEAFF. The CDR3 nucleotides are TGTGCCAGTAGTCCTACCGCGGACAGGTGGAACACTGAAGCTTTCTTT.

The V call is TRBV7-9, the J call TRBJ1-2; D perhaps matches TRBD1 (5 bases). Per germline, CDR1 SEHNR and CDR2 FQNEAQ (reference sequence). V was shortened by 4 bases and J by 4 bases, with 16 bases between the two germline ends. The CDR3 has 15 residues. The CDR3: CASSWHRDFTYGYTF. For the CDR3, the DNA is TGTGCCAGCAGCTGGCACCGGGACTTCACCTATGGCTACACCTTC.

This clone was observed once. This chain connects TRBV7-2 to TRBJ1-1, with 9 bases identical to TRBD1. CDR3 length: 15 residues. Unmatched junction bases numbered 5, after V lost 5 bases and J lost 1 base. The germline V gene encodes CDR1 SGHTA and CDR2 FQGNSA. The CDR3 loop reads CASSLWGQGNTEAFF. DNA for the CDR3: TGTGCCAGCAGCCTGTGGGGACAGGGGAACACTGAAGCTTTCTTT.

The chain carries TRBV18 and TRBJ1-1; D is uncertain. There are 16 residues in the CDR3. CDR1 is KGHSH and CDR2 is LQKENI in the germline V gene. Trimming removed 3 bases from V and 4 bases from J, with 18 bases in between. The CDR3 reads CASSPSQTDEGTEAFF. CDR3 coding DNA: TGTGCCAGCTCACCCTCACAGACGGATGAAGGCACTGAAGCTTTCTTT. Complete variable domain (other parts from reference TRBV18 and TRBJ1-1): NAGVMQNPRHLVRRRGQEARLRCSPMKGHSHVYWYRQLPEEGLKFMVYLQKENIIDESGMPKERFSAEFPKEGPSILRIQQVVRGDSAAYFCASSPSQTDEGTEAFFGQGTRLTVV.

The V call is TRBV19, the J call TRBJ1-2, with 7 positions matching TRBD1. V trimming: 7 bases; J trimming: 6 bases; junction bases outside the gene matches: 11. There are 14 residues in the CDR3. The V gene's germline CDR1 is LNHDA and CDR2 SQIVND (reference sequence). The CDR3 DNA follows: TGTGCCAGTACCATCTCGGACAGGAATCATGGCTACACCTTC. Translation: CASTISDRNHGYTF.

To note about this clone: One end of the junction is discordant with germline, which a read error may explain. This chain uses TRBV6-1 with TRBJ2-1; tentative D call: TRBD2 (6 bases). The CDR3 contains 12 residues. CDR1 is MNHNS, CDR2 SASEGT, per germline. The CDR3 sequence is CASSEAGGTRLF. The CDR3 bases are TGTGCCAGCAGTGAAGCGGGGGGAACTAGGCTCTTC.

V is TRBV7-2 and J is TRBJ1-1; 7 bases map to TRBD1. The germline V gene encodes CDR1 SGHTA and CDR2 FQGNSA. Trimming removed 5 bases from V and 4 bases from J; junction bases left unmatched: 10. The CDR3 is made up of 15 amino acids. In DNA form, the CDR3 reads TGTGCCAGCAGCCGAGCCGGGTCAGGGGGCACTGAAGCTTTCTTT. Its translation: CASSRAGSGGTEAFF.

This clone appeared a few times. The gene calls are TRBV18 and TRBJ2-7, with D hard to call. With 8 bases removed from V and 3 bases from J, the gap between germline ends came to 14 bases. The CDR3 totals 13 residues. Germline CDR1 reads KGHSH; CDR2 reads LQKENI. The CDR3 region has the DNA TGTGCCAGCCTTCTTGGGCCCGACTACGAGCAGTACTTC. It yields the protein CASLLGPDYEQYF.

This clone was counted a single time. CDR3 loop: CASQARGASGAGNTGELFF. CDR3 DNA sequence: TGTGCCAGCCAAGCTCGGGGGGCTAGCGGGGCCGGAAACACCGGGGAGCTGTTTTTT. The chain couples TRBV5-4 to TRBJ2-2, with 9 positions matching TRBD2. Germline V gene data show CDR1 as SGHNT and CDR2 as YYREEE (reference sequence). Germline trimming cut 7 bases from V and 2 bases from J; bases unmatched to any gene: 18. The CDR3 spans 19 residues.

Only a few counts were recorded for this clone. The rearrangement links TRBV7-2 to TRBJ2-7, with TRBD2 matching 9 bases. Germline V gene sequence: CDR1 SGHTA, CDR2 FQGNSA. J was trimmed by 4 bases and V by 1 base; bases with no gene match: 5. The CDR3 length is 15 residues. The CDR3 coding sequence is TGTGCCAGCAGCTTAGATGGGACTAGCATATACGAGCAGTACTTC. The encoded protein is CASSLDGTSIYEQYF.

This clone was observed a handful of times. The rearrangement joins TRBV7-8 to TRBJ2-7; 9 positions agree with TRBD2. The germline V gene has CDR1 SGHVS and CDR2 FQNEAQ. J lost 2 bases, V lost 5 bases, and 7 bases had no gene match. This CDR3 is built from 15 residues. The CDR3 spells CASSSSGSGAYEQYF. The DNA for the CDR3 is TGTGCCAGCAGCAGTAGCGGGAGCGGGGCCTACGAGCAGTACTTC.